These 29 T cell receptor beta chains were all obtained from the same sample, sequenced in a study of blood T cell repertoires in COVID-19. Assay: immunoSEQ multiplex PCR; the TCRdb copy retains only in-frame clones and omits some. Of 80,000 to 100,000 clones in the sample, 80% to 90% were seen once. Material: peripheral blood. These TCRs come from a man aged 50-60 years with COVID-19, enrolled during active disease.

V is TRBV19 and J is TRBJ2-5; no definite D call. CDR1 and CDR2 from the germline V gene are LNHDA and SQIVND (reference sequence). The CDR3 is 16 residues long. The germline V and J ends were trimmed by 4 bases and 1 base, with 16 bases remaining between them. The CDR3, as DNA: TGTGCCAGTAGTAAAAGGCCGGGTTCCGGCCAAGAGACCCAGTACTTC. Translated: CASSKRPGSGQETQYF.

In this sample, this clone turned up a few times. The CDR3 reads CASRNSMNTEAFF. The CDR3 DNA reads TGCGCCAGCAGGAACAGCATGAACACTGAAGCTTTCTTT. The rearrangement links TRBV5-1 to TRBJ1-1, with D hard to call. The ends were cut back, 5 bases at V and 0 bases at J, with 8 bases in the middle. In germline, CDR1 is SGHRS, CDR2 YFSETQ. CDR3 length: 13 amino acids.

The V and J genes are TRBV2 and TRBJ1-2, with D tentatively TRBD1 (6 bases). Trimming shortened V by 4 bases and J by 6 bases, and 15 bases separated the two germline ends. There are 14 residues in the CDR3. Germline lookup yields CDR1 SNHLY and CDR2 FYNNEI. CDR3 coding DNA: TGTGCCAGCAGTGTGGCCAGGGGTCTGCATGGCTACACCTTC. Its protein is CASSVARGLHGYTF.

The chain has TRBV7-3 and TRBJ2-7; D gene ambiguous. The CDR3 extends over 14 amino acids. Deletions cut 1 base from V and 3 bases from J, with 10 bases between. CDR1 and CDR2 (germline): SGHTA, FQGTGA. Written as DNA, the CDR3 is TGTGCCAGCAGCTTAAGACTCCATCACTACGAGCAGTACTTC. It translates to CASSLRLHHYEQYF.

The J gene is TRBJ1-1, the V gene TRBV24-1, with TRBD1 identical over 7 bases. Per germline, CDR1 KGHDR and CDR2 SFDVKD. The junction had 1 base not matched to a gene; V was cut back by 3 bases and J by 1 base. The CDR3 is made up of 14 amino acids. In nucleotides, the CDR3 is TGTGCCACCAGTGATCGACAGGGGAACACTGAAGCTTTCTTT. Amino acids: CATSDRQGNTEAFF.

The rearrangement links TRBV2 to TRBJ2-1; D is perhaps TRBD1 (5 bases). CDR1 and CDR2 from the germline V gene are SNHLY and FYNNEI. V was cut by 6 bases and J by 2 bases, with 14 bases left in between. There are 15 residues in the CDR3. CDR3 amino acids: CASSLLQAPYNEQFF. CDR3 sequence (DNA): TGTGCCAGCAGCCTACTACAGGCGCCCTACAATGAGCAGTTCTTC. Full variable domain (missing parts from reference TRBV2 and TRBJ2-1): EPEVTQTPSHQVTQMGQEVILRCVPISNHLYFYWYRQILGQKVEFLVSFYNNEISEKSEIFDDQFSVERPDGSNFTLKIRSTKLEDSAMYFCASSLLQAPYNEQFFGPGTRLTVL.

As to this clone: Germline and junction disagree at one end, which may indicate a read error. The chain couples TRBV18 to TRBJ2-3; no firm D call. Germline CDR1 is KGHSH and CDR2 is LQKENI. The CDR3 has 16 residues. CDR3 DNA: TGTGCCAGCTCACCACTTAACTCCCAGGCCACAAATACGCAGTATTTT. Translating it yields CASSPLNSQATNTQYF. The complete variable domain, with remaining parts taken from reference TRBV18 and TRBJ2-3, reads NAGVMQNPRHLVRRRGQEARLRCSPMKGHSHVYWYRQLPEEGLKFMVYLQKENIIDESGMPKERFSAEFPKEGPSILRIQQVVRGDSAAYFCASSPLNSQATNTQYFGPGTRLTVL.

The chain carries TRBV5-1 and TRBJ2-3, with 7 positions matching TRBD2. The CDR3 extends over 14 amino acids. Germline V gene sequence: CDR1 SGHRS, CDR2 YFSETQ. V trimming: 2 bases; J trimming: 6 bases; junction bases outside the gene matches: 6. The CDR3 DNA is TGCGCCAGCAGCTTAACTAGCGCCCCGGATACGCAGTATTTT. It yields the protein CASSLTSAPDTQYF. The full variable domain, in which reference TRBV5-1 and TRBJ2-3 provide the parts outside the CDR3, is KAGVTQTPRYLIKTRGQQVTLSCSPISGHRSVSWYQQTPGQGLQFLFEYFSETQRNKGNFPGRFSGRQFSNSRSEMNVSTLELGDSALYLCASSLTSAPDTQYFGPGTRLTVL.

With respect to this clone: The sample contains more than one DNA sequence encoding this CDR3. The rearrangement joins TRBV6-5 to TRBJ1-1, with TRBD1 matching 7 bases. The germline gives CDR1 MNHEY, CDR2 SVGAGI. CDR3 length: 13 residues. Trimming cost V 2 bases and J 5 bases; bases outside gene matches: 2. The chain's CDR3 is CASSYRRGTEAFF. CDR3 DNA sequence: TGTGCCAGCAGTTACCGCAGGGGGACTGAAGCTTTCTTT.

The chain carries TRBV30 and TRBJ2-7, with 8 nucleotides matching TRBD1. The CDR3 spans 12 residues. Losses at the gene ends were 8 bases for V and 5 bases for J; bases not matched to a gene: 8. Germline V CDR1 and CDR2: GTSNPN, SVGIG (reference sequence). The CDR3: CAANRGYDEQYF. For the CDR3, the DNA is TGTGCCGCAAACAGGGGGTACGACGAGCAGTACTTC.

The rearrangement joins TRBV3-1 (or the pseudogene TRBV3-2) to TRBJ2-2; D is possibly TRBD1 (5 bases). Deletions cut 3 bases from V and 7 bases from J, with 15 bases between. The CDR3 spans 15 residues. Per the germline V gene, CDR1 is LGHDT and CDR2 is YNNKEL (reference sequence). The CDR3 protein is CASSHARAGYGELFF. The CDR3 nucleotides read TGTGCCAGCAGCCATGCAAGGGCAGGGTACGGGGAGCTGTTTTTT.

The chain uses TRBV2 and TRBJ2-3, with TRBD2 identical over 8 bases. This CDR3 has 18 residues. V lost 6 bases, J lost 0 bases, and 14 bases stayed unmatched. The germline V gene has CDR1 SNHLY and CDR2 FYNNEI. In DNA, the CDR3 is TGTGCCAGCAGGGTTAGCGGGGCAGTAATCTCTAGCACAGATACGCAGTATTTT. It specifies CASRVSGAVISSTDTQYF.

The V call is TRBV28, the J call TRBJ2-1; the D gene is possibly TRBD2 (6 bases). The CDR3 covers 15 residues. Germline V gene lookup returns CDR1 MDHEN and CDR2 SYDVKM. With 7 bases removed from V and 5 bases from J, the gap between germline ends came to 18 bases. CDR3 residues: CASIPRRGSHNEQFF. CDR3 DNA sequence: TGTGCCAGCATTCCCCGACGGGGGTCCCACAATGAGCAGTTCTTC.

The DNA for the CDR3 is TGTGCCAGCAGCCGATCGGGAGGCCTGAACACTGAAGCTTTCTTT. This codes for CASSRSGGLNTEAFF. The chain carries TRBV5-8 and TRBJ1-1; D not resolved. Germline V gene sequence: CDR1 SGHTS, CDR2 YDEGEE. Between the trimmed V and J ends, which lost 4 bases and 0 bases, there was a span of 13 bases. This CDR3 contains 15 residues.

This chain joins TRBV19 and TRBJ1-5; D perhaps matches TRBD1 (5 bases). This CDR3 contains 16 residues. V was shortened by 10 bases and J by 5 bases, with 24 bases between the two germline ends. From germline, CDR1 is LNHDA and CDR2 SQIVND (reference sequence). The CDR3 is CATATSGVEVHQPQHF. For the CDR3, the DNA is TGTGCCACCGCAACGTCGGGGGTCGAGGTTCATCAGCCCCAGCATTTT.

In DNA form, the CDR3 reads TGTGCCAGCAGCCAATCCCCCCCCGGGGGGAACACTGAAGCTTTCTTT. It specifies CASSQSPPGGNTEAFF. This chain links TRBV16 with TRBJ1-1; D may be TRBD1 (5 bases). Trimming removed 0 bases at V and 1 base at J, with 12 bases between. Germline V gene data show CDR1 as KGHSY and CDR2 as FQNENV. The CDR3 consists of 16 residues.

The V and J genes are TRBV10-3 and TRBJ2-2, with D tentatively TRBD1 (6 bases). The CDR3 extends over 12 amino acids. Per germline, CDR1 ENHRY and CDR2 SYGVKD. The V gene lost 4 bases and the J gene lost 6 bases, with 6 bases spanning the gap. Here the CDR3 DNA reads TGTGCCATCAGTGCAGGGGCCGGGGAGCTGTTTTTT. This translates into CAISAGAGELFF.

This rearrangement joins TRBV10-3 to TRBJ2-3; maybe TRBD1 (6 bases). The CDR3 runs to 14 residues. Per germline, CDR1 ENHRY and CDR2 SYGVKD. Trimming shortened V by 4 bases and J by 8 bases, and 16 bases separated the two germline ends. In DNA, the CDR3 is TGTGCCATCAGTGTTGAACCCAGCAGGGGTACGCAGTATTTT. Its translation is CAISVEPSRGTQYF.

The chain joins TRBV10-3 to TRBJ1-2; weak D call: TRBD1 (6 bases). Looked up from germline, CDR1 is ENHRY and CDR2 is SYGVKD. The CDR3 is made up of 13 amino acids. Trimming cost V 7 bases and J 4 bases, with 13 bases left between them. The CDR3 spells CAITGQTGYGYTF. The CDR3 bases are TGTGCCATCACTGGACAGACTGGCTATGGCTACACCTTC.

The CDR3 is CASSPPQGPQHF. CDR3 in DNA: TGTGCCAGCTCACCCCCCCAGGGTCCCCAGCATTTT. The chain recombines TRBV18 with TRBJ1-5; perhaps TRBD1 as D (5 bases). CDR1 KGHSH and CDR2 LQKENI come from the germline V gene. Trimming left V 3 bases short and J 10 bases short, with 10 bases between. The CDR3 has 12 amino acids.

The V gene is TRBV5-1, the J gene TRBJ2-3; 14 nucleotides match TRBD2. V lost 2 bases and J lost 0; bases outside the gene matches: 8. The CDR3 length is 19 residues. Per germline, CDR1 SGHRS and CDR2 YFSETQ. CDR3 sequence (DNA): TGCGCCAGCAGCTTCATTGGACTAGCGGGGGGTTCTAGCACAGATACGCAGTATTTT. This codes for CASSFIGLAGGSSTDTQYF. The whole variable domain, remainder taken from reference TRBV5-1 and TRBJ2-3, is KAGVTQTPRYLIKTRGQQVTLSCSPISGHRSVSWYQQTPGQGLQFLFEYFSETQRNKGNFPGRFSGRQFSNSRSEMNVSTLELGDSALYLCASSFIGLAGGSSTDTQYFGPGTRLTVL.

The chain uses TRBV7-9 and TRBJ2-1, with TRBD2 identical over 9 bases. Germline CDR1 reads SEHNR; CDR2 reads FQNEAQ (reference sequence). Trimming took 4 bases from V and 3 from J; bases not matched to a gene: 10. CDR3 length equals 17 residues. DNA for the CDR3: TGTGCCAGCAGCTCCCGCCGGGGCGGGGGGGTCTACAATGAGCAGTTCTTC. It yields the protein CASSSRRGGGVYNEQFF. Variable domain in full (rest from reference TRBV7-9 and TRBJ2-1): DTGVSQNPRHKITKRGQNVTFRCDPISEHNRLYWYRQTLGQGPEFLTYFQNEAQLEKSRLLSDRFSAERPKGSFSTLEIQRTEQGDSAMYLCASSSRRGGGVYNEQFFGPGTRLTVL.

CDR3 amino acids: CASRVTGGSSYTF. As DNA, the CDR3 is TGCGCCAGCAGAGTAACAGGGGGCTCGTCCTACACCTTC. The chain links TRBV5-1 to TRBJ1-2; TRBD1 aligns across 9 bases. Germline CDR1 reads SGHRS; CDR2 reads YFSETQ. The CDR3 runs 13 residues. V lost 5 bases, J lost 10 bases, and 9 bases stayed unmatched.

Here the CDR3 DNA reads TGCGCCAGCAGCGGATCCCGGAGCAGCTCCTACAATGAGCAGTTCTTC. Residues: CASSGSRSSSYNEQFF. The chain uses TRBV4-1 and TRBJ2-1; D gene unclear. Trimming removed 5 bases from V and 0 bases from J, with 14 bases in between. Germline CDR1 and CDR2: MGHRA and YSYEKL. This CDR3 region has 16 residues.

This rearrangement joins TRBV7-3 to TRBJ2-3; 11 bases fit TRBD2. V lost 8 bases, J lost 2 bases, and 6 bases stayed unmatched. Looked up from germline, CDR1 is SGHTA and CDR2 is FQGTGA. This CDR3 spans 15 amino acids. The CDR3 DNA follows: TGTGCCAGCCCCCCTAGCGGGGGGCACACAGATACGCAGTATTTT. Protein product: CASPPSGGHTDTQYF. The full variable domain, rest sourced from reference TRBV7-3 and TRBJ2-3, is GAGVSQTPSNKVTEKGKYVELRCDPISGHTALYWYRQSLGQGPEFLIYFQGTGAADDSGLPNDRFFAVRPEGSVSTLKIQRTERGDSAVYLCASPPSGGHTDTQYFGPGTRLTVL.

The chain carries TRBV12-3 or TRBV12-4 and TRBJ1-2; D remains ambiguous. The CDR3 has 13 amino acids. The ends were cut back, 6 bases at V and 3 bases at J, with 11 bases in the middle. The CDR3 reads CASSPREDYGYTF. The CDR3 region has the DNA TGTGCCAGCAGCCCTCGGGAGGACTATGGCTACACCTTC.

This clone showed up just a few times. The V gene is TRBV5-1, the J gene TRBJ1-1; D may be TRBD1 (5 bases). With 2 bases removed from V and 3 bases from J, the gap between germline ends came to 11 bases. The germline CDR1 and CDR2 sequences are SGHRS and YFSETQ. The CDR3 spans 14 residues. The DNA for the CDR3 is TGCGCCAGCAGCTTAAGGGGCCAGGACACTGAAGCTTTCTTT. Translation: CASSLRGQDTEAFF.

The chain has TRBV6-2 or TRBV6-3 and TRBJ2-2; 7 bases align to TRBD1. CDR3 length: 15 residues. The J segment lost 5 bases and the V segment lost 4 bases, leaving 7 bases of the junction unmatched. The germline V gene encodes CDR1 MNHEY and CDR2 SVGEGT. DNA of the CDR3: TGTGCCAGCAGTTCCCCGGGACAGATAACCGGGGAGCTGTTTTTT. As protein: CASSSPGQITGELFF.

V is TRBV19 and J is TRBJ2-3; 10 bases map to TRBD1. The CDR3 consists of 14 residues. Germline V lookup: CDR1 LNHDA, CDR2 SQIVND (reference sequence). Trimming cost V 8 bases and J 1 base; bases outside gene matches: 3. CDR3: CASSDRGGTDTQYF. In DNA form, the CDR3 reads TGTGCCAGTTCGGACAGGGGGGGCACAGATACGCAGTATTTT.